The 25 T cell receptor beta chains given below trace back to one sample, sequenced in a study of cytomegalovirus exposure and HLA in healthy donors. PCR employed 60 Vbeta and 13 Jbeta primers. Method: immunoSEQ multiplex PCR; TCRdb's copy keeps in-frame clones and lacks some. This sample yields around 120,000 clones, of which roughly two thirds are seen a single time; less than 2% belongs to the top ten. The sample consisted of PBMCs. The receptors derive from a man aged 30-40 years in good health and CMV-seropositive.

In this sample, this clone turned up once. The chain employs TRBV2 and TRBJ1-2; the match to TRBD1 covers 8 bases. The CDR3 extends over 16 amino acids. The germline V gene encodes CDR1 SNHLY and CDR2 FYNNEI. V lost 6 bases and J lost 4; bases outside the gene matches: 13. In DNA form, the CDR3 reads TGTGCCAGCAGCCCCGACAGGGGCCTACAGGGCTATGGCTACACCTTC. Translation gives CASSPDRGLQGYGYTF.

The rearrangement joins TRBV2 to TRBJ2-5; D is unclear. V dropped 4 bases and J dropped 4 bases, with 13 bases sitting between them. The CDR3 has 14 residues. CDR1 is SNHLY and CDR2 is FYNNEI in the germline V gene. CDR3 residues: CASSGDGRGETQYF. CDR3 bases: TGTGCCAGCAGTGGCGATGGTCGCGGAGAGACCCAGTACTTC.

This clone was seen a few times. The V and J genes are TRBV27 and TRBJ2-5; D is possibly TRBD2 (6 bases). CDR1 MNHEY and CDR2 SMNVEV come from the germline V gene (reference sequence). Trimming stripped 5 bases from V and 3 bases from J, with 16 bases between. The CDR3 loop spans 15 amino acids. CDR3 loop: CASSPWGVWEETQYF. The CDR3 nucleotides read TGTGCCAGCAGTCCCTGGGGGGTCTGGGAAGAGACCCAGTACTTC.

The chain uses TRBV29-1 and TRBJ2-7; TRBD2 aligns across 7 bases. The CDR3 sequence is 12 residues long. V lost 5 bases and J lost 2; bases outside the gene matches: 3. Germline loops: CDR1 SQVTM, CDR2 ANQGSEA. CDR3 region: CSVTGTTYEQYF. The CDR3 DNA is TGCAGCGTTACGGGGACTACCTACGAGCAGTACTTC.

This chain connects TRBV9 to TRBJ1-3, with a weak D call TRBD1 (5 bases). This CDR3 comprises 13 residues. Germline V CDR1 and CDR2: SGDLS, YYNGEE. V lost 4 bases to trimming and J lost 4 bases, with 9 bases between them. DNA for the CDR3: TGTGCCAGCAGCACGGACAACGGAAACACCATATATTTT. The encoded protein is CASSTDNGNTIYF. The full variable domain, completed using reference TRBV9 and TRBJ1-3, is DSGVTQTPKHLITATGQRVTLRCSPRSGDLSVYWYQQSLDQGLQFLIQYYNGEERAKGNILERFSAQQFPDLHSELNLSSLELGDSALYFCASSTDNGNTIYFGEGSWLTVV.

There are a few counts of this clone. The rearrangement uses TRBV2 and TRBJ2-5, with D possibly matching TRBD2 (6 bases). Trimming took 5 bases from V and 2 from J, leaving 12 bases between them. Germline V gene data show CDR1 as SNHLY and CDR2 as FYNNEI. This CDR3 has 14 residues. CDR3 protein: CASSRLGPQETQYF. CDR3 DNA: TGTGCCAGCAGTCGACTAGGGCCACAAGAGACCCAGTACTTC. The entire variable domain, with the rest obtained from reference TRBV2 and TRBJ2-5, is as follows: EPEVTQTPSHQVTQMGQEVILRCVPISNHLYFYWYRQILGQKVEFLVSFYNNEISEKSEIFDDQFSVERPDGSNFTLKIRSTKLEDSAMYFCASSRLGPQETQYFGPGTRLLVL.

The CDR3 DNA reads as TGCGCCAGCAGCTTGGTAGGAGGGGGGGACGAGCAGTACTTC. This translates into CASSLVGGGDEQYF. V and J are TRBV5-1 and TRBJ2-7, with D perhaps TRBD2 (7 bases). Per the germline V gene, CDR1 is SGHRS and CDR2 is YFSETQ. The CDR3 spans 14 residues. V lost 0 bases and J lost 5, with 12 bases in between.

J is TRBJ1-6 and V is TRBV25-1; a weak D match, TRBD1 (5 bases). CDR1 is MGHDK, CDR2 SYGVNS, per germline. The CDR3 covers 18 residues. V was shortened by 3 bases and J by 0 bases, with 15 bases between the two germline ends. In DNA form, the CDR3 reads TGTGCCAGCAGTGATGGGGCCGTCAGGAGCTCCTATAATTCACCCCTCCACTTT. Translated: CASSDGAVRSSYNSPLHF. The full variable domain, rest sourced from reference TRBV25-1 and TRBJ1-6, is EADIYQTPRYLVIGTGKKITLECSQTMGHDKMYWYQQDPGMELHLIHYSYGVNSTEKGDLSSESTVSRIRTEHFPLTLESARPSHTSQYLCASSDGAVRSSYNSPLHFGNGTRLTVT.

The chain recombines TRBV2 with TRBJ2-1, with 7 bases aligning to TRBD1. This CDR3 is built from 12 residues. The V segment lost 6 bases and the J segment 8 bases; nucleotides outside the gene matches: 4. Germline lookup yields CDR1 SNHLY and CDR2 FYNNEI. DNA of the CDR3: TGTGCCAGCAGGGAACAGGGGTATGAGCAGTTCTTC. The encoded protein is CASREQGYEQFF. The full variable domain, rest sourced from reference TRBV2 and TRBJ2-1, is EPEVTQTPSHQVTQMGQEVILRCVPISNHLYFYWYRQILGQKVEFLVSFYNNEISEKSEIFDDQFSVERPDGSNFTLKIRSTKLEDSAMYFCASREQGYEQFFGPGTRLTVL.

DNA of the CDR3: TGTGCCACCAGCCTAAATGGCGGGGGGGGAGGAGAGCCCCAGCATTTT. Its translation: CATSLNGGGGGEPQHF. The chain recombines TRBV15 with TRBJ1-5, with D possibly being TRBD1 (5 bases). The CDR3 is made up of 16 amino acids. Per the germline V gene, CDR1 is LNHNV and CDR2 is YYDKDF (reference sequence). The V end lost 5 bases, the J end lost 8 bases, and 22 bases lay between the germline ends.

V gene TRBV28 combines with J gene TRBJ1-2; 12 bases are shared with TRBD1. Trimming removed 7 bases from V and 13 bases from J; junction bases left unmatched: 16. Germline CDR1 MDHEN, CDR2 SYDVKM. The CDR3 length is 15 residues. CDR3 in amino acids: CASTTPRRDRGLITF. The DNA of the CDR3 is TGTGCCAGCACTACCCCCCGCCGGGACAGGGGGCTCATCACCTTC.

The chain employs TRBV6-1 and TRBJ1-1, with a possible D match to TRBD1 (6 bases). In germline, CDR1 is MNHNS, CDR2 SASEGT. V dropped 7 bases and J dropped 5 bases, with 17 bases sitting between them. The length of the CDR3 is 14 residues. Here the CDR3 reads CASTDSGGRTEAFF. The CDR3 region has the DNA TGTGCCAGCACCGACTCGGGGGGGCGGACTGAAGCTTTCTTT.

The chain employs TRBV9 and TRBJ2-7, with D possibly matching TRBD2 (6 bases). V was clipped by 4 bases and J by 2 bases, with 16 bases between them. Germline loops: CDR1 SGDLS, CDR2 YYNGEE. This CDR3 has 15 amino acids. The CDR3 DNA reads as TGTGCCAGCAGCCCTAATCCGGGACTGACCTACGAGCAGTACTTC. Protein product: CASSPNPGLTYEQYF.

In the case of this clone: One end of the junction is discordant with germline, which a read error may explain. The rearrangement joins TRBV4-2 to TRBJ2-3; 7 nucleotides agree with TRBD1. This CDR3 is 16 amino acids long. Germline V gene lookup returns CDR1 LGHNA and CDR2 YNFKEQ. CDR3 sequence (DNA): TGTGCCGGCAGCCAACGACAGGGATCGGGCACAGATACGCAGTATTTT. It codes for CAGSQRQGSGTDTQYF.

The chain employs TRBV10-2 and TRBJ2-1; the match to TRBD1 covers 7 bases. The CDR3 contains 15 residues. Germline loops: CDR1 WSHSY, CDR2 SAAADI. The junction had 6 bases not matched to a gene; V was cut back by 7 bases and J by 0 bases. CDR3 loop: CASTPDRPSYNEQFF. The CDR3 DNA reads TGCGCCAGCACCCCGGACAGGCCCTCCTACAATGAGCAGTTCTTC.

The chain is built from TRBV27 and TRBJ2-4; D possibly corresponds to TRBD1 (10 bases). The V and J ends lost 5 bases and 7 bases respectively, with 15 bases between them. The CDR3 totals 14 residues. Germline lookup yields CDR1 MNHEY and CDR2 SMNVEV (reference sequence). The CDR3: CASSLAGQGNIQYF. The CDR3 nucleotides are TGTGCCAGCAGTCTAGCGGGACAGGGGAACATTCAGTACTTC.

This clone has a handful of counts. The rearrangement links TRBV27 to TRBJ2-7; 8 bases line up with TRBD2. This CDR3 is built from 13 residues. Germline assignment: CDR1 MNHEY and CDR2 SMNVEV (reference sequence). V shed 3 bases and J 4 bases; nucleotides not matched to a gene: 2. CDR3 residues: CASSFGTRYEQYF. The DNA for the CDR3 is TGTGCCAGCAGTTTTGGGACTAGGTACGAGCAGTACTTC.

CDR3 sequence: CASRDSSYNSPLHF. The CDR3 nucleotides read TGCGCCAGCCGCGACAGCTCCTATAATTCACCCCTCCACTTT. This chain uses TRBV5-1 with TRBJ1-6, with a weak D call TRBD1 (5 bases). The length of the CDR3 is 14 residues. Germline values: CDR1 SGHRS, CDR2 YFSETQ. Trimming cost V 7 bases and J 0 bases, with 8 bases left between them.

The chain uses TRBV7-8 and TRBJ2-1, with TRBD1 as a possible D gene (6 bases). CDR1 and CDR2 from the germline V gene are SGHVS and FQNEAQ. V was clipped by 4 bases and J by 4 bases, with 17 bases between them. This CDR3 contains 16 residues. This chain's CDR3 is CASSYYRDGRYNEQFF. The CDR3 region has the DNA TGTGCCAGCAGCTATTACAGGGACGGGCGTTACAATGAGCAGTTCTTC.

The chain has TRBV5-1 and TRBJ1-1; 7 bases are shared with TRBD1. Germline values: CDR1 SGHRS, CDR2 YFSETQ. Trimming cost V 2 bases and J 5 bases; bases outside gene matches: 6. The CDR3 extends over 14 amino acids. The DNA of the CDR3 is TGCGCCAGCAGCTTAGACAGGGTTATTACTGAAGCTTTCTTT. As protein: CASSLDRVITEAFF.

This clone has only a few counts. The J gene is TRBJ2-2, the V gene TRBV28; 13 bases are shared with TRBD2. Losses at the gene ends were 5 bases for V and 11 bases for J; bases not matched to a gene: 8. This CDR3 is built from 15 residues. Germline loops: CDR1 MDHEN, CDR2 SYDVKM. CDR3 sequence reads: CASSLGTSGAIELFF. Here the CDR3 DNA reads TGTGCCAGCAGTCTAGGGACTAGCGGGGCCATAGAGCTGTTTTTT.

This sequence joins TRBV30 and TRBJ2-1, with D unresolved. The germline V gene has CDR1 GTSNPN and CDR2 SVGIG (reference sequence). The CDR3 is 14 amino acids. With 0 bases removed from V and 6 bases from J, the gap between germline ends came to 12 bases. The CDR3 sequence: CAWSVLSHANEQFF. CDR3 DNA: TGTGCCTGGAGTGTACTAAGTCATGCCAATGAGCAGTTCTTC.

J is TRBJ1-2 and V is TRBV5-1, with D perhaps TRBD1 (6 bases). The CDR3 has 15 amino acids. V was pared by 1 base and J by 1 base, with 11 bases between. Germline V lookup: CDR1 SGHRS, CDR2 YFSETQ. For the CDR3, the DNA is TGCGCCAGCAGCTTGAGGGGGAAGGATAACTATGGCTACACCTTC. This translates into CASSLRGKDNYGYTF.

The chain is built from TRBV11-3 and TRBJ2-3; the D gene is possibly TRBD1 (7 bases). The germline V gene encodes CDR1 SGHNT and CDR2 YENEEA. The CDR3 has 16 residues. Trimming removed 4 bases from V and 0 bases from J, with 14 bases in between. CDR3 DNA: TGTGCCAGCAGCTCACAGGGGACTTCTAGCACAGATACGCAGTATTTT. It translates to CASSSQGTSSTDTQYF.

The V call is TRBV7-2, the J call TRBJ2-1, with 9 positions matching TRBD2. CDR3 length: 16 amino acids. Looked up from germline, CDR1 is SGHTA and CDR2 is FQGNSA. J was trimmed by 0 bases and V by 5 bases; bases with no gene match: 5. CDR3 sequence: CASSRGLARSYNEQFF. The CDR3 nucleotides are TGTGCCAGCAGCAGAGGACTAGCGCGCTCCTACAATGAGCAGTTCTTC.